Below, one T cell receptor (beta chain) is given with its context. V was clipped by 6 bases and J by 2 bases; unmatched bases: 1. Germline CDR1 is MNHNS and CDR2 is SASEGT. The CDR3 covers 13 residues. This sample stems from a study of cytomegalovirus exposure and HLA in healthy donors. Both 60 Vbeta primers and 13 Jbeta primers went into the PCR. Per the study methods: Later analysis identified some 88 million unique TCR beta chains, approximately 10 million shared. The table came from immunoSEQ multiplex PCR; TCRdb's copy has only in-frame clones and leaves some out. That table furnishes V, J and clone size, whereas the DNA furnished D and trimming. The sample has roughly 67,000 clones, about 80% seen once.

The sequence was obtained from a man in his sixties in good health and CMV-seropositive. The chain joins TRBV6-1 to TRBJ2-7; 10 nucleotides match TRBD1. Sequenced: PBMCs. Here the CDR3 reads CASRGQGAYEQYF. The CDR3 region has the DNA TGTGCCAGCAGAGGACAGGGGGCCTACGAGCAGTACTTC.